The next 11 T cell receptor beta chains were all read from a single sample in a study of blood T cell repertoires in COVID-19. TCRdb keeps only in-frame clones here, not all; method: immunoSEQ multiplex PCR. The top ten clones hold less than 3.5% of a sample with some 150,000 clones, approximately 81% of them seen once. Sample: peripheral blood. The receptors derive from a human donor with acute or convalescent COVID-19. The donor label of this sample is uncertain.

V and J are TRBV6-5 and TRBJ2-1, with no clear D. This CDR3 is 11 amino acids long. CDR1 MNHEY and CDR2 SVGAGI come from the germline V gene. The V gene lost 6 bases and the J gene lost 8 bases, with 8 bases spanning the gap. The CDR3 sequence: CASRFFHEQFF. The CDR3 DNA reads TGTGCCAGCAGATTCTTCCATGAGCAGTTCTTC.

The rearrangement uses TRBV5-1 and TRBJ2-7; 8 bases map to TRBD1. This CDR3 spans 14 amino acids. The germline gives CDR1 SGHRS, CDR2 YFSETQ. J was trimmed by 6 bases and V by 2 bases; bases with no gene match: 7. The CDR3 DNA is TGCGCCAGCAGCTTCGATCAGGGGGCGGCCGAGCAGTACTTC. Translated: CASSFDQGAAEQYF.

The chain recombines TRBV6-5 with TRBJ1-4, with 11 bases that match TRBD1. The ends lost 3 bases at V and 8 bases at J; junction bases unmatched: 8. Per the germline V gene, CDR1 is MNHEY and CDR2 is SVGAGI. The CDR3 runs 16 residues. CDR3 residues: CASSYIRTGGREKLFF. The CDR3 DNA follows: TGTGCCAGCAGTTATATTCGGACAGGGGGCAGGGAAAAACTGTTTTTT.

The V gene is TRBV7-2, the J gene TRBJ2-7, with D perhaps matching TRBD1 (5 bases). Deletions cut 6 bases from V and 2 bases from J, with 17 bases between. Germline assignment: CDR1 SGHTA and CDR2 FQGNSA. The CDR3 is 15 residues long. The DNA of the CDR3 is TGTGCCAGCAGATTACTACAGGAAAACCCCTACGAGCAGTACTTC. Protein sequence: CASRLLQENPYEQYF.

V gene TRBV2 combines with J gene TRBJ2-7, with 8 bases fitting TRBD2. After removal of 4 bases from V and 1 base from J, the junction contained 6 bases not matched to a gene. Germline lookup yields CDR1 SNHLY and CDR2 FYNNEI. This CDR3 comprises 15 residues. As DNA, the CDR3 is TGTGCCAGCAGTGTTGGCGGGGGGCCTTCCTACGAGCAGTACTTC. Protein: CASSVGGGPSYEQYF. Complete variable domain (other parts from reference TRBV2 and TRBJ2-7): EPEVTQTPSHQVTQMGQEVILRCVPISNHLYFYWYRQILGQKVEFLVSFYNNEISEKSEIFDDQFSVERPDGSNFTLKIRSTKLEDSAMYFCASSVGGGPSYEQYFGPGTRLTVT.

The chain links TRBV11-2 to TRBJ2-3; TRBD2 matches at 10 bases. This CDR3 spans 15 amino acids. V trimming: 6 bases; J trimming: 2 bases; junction bases outside the gene matches: 5. Germline CDR1 reads SGHAT; CDR2 reads FQNNGV. The CDR3 DNA reads as TGTGCCAGCAGTCGCGGACTAGCGGACACAGATACGCAGTATTTT. It encodes CASSRGLADTDTQYF.

The chain recombines TRBV18 with TRBJ1-2, with 7 bases fitting TRBD1. This CDR3 has 13 amino acids. V was clipped by 4 bases and J by 5 bases; unmatched bases: 4. Germline assignment: CDR1 KGHSH and CDR2 LQKENI. The CDR3 DNA reads TGTGCCAGCTCACTGGGACAGCTATATGGCTACACCTTC. This codes for CASSLGQLYGYTF.

This clone showed up just a few times. The chain links TRBV6-1 to TRBJ1-1; D call uncertain. V lost 3 bases and J 5 bases, leaving 7 bases between the germline ends. This CDR3 has 12 amino acids. From germline, CDR1 is MNHNS and CDR2 SASEGT. CDR3 in DNA: TGTGCCAGCAGTGAGTCGCAGACTGAAGCTTTCTTT. Its protein is CASSESQTEAFF.

CDR3 coding DNA: TGTGCCAGCAGTGAGTTAGCTAGCGGGGGCCGGGGAGAGACCCAGTACTTC. It specifies CASSELASGGRGETQYF. V gene TRBV2 combines with J gene TRBJ2-5; 10 bases are a match to TRBD2. This CDR3 is built from 17 residues. From germline, CDR1 is SNHLY and CDR2 FYNNEI. With V trimmed by 3 bases and J by 4 bases, 11 bases remained unmatched.

Only a few counts were recorded for this clone. Here the CDR3 DNA reads TGCGCCAGCAGCCTTACAGGGGGTCAAGGTGGCTACACCTTC. Its protein is CASSLTGGQGGYTF. The chain uses TRBV4-1 and TRBJ1-2; the match to TRBD1 covers 8 bases. V was clipped by 4 bases and J by 7 bases; unmatched bases: 8. CDR1 MGHRA and CDR2 YSYEKL come from the germline V gene. This CDR3 region has 14 residues.

This chain uses TRBV11-3 with TRBJ2-1; 9 positions agree with TRBD2. V lost 2 bases and J lost 12; bases outside the gene matches: 14. This CDR3 has 16 residues. Germline V gene data show CDR1 as SGHNT and CDR2 as YENEEA. The CDR3 protein is CASSLSSGTLSSRQFF. Here the CDR3 DNA reads TGTGCCAGCAGCTTATCTAGCGGGACCCTCTCATCTCGGCAGTTCTTC. The full variable domain, its missing parts supplied by reference TRBV11-3 and TRBJ2-1, is EAGVVQSPRYKIIEKKQPVAFWCNPISGHNTLYWYLQNLGQGPELLIRYENEEAVDDSQLPKDRFSAERLKGVDSTLKIQPAELGDSAVYLCASSLSSGTLSSRQFFGPGTRLTVL.